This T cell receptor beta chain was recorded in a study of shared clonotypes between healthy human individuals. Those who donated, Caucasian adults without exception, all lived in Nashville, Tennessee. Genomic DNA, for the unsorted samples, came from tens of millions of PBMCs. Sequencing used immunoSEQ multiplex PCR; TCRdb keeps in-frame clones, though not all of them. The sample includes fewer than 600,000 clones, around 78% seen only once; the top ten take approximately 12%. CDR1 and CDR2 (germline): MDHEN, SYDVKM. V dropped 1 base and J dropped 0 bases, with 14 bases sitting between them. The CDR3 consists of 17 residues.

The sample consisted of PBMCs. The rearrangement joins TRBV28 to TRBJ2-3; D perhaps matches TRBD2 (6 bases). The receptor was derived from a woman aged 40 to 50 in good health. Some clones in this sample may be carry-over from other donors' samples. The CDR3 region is CASSLYSFAGSTDTQYF. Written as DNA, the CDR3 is TGTGCCAGCAGTTTATATTCCTTTGCGGGAAGCACAGATACGCAGTATTTT.